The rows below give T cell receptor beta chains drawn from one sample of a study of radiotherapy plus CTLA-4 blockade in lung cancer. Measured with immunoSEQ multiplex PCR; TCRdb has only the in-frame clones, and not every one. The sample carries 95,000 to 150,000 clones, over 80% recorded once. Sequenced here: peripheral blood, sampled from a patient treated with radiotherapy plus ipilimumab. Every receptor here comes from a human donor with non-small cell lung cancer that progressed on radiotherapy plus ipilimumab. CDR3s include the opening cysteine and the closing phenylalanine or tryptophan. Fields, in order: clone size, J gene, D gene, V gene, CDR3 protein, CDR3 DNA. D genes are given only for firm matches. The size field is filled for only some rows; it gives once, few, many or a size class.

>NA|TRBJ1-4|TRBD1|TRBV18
CASSPRQGRNEKLFF
TGTGCCAGCTCACCCAGACAGGGAAGAAATGAAAAACTGTTTTTT
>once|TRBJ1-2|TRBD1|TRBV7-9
CASSLAGTDNYGYTF
TGTGCCAGCAGCTTAGCCGGGACAGATAACTATGGCTACACCTTC
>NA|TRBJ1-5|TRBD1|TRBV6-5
CASSRQGGQPQHF
TGTGCCAGCAGCAGACAGGGGGGTCAGCCCCAGCATTTT
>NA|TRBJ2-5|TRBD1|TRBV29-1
CSVEDRTGATQETQYF
TGCAGCGTTGAAGATCGGACAGGGGCTACCCAAGAGACCCAGTACTTC
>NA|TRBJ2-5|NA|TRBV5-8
CASSPVTQYF
TGTGCCAGCAGCCCCGTGACCCAGTACTTC
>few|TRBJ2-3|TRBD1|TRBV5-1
CASSLAGTGGDTQYF
TGCGCCAGCAGCTTGGCCGGGACAGGGGGTGATACGCAGTATTTT
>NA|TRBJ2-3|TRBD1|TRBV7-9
CASSLRQGRATQYF
TGTGCCAGCAGCCTACGACAGGGCCGGGCTACGCAGTATTTT
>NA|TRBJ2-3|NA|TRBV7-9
CASSFEADTQYF
TGTGCCAGCAGCTTTGAAGCAGATACGCAGTATTTT
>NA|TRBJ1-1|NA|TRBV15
CAASSNTEAFF
TGTGCCGCCAGCAGTAACACTGAAGCTTTCTTT
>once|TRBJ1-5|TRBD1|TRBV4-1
CASRPQGVGQPQHF
TGCGCCAGCCGTCCACAGGGGGTAGGTCAGCCCCAGCATTTT